This T cell receptor beta chain was recorded in a study of T cell clusters in autoimmune cytopenias. Study results and caveats: Clustering suggested that physiological T cell clusters were missing in primary autoimmune cytopenia patients.

One tube held mixed TRB-A and TRB-B primer pools for touch-down PCR. TCRdb re-called the multiplex PCR reads and gives one entry per CDR3 protein, without DNA. The sample spans approximately 16,000 distinct CDR3 sequences; the ten largest clones claim approximately 2.2%. Germline V lookup: CDR1 MNHEY, CDR2 SVGAGI. The CDR3 extends over 14 amino acids. Tens of thousands of genome equivalents of blood DNA were amplified for TRB. Comment on this clonotype: Its antigen is undetermined.

Specimen: peripheral blood. This chain connects TRBV6-5 to TRBJ1-1; no DNA is available, so the TRBD1 call from TCRdb remains unchecked. The TCR originated in a human donor with an autoimmune cytopenia or autoimmune hepatitis (not recorded which). CDR3 region: CASHPLGSDTEAFF.